Listed below are T cell receptor beta chains from one sample, sequenced in a study of T cells in Graves' hyperthyroidism and ophthalmopathy. Via MiXCR, TCRdb re-called the multiplex PCR reads, giving one row per CDR3 protein. This table has approximately 710,000 distinct CDR3 sequences, 17% appearing once. Sequencing input: blood. The receptors were sampled from a man aged 45-60 years with Graves' hyperthyroidism. Both conserved end residues are part of each CDR3. D genes are given only for firm matches. The size entry is marked missing in some rows and otherwise reads once, few, many or a size class.

J | V | size | D | CDR3 | DNA
TRBJ2-7 | TRBV15 | many | TRBD2 | CATSRNPTREFSYEQYF | TGTGCCACCAGCAGAAACCCCACGCGGGAGTTTTCCTACGAGCAGTACTTC
TRBJ2-5 | TRBV7-2 | many | TRBD1 | CASEDRAGGKTQYF | TGTGCCAGCGAAGATCGGGCAGGGGGAAAGACCCAGTACTTC
TRBJ2-1 | TRBV7-9 | many | . | CASSLAVASYNEQFF | TGTGCCAGCAGCTTGGCGGTCGCGTCGTACAATGAGCAGTTCTTC
TRBJ2-1 | TRBV10-3 | few | TRBD2 | CAIMGLAGGNEQFF | TGTGCCATCATGGGACTAGCGGGAGGAAATGAGCAGTTCTTC
TRBJ2-3 | TRBV9 | . | . | CASSVEQSDTQYF | TGTGCCAGCAGCGTAGAACAGTCAGATACGCAGTATTTT
TRBJ2-1 | TRBV7-2 | . | . | CASSLNRVTIF | TGTGCCAGCAGCCTCAACCGGGTCACCATCTTC
TRBJ1-5 | TRBV20-1 | . | TRBD1 | CSATKWTGNQPQHF | TGCAGTGCTACTAAATGGACAGGAAATCAGCCCCAGCATTTT
TRBJ2-7 | TRBV19 | few | . | CASSIAKGRLIEQYF | TGTGCCAGTAGTATAGCAAAGGGGAGGTTGATCGAGCAGTACTTC
TRBJ2-6 | TRBV5-4 | . | . | CASSSASSGANVLTF | TGTGCCAGCAGCTCCGCTAGCTCTGGGGCCAACGTCCTGACTTTC
TRBJ1-2 | TRBV5-6 | . | TRBD1 | CASSRQGDDYGYTF | TGTGCCAGCAGCAGACAGGGGGACGACTATGGCTACACCTTC
TRBJ1-2 | TRBV25-1 | . | . | CASSDPLNYYGYTF | TGTGCCAGCAGTGATCCCTTAAACTACTATGGCTACACCTTC
TRBJ2-3 | TRBV12-3/TRBV12-4 | many | . | CASGSHWEGTDTQYF | TGTGCCAGCGGGTCGCATTGGGAGGGCACAGATACGCAGTATTTT
TRBJ1-2 | TRBV9 | many | . | CASMRENYGYTF | TGTGCCAGCATGAGAGAAAACTATGGCTACACCTTC
TRBJ2-1 | TRBV5-5 | many | TRBD1 | CASSAGTGTYNEQFF | TGTGCCAGCAGCGCCGGGACAGGGACCTACAATGAGCAGTTCTTC
TRBJ2-1 | TRBV6-1 | many | . | CASSEGTRPKEGNEQFF | TGTGCCAGCAGTGAAGGGACTCGACCGAAGGAGGGCAATGAGCAGTTCTTC
TRBJ2-5 | TRBV18 | many | TRBD1 | CASSPRTGGLETQYF | TGTGCCAGCTCACCACGGACAGGGGGCCTGGAGACCCAGTACTTC
TRBJ1-6 | TRBV6-2/TRBV6-3 | . | . | CASSYSVGLDRSPLHF | TGTGCCAGCAGTTACTCGGTGGGGCTTGATAGGTCACCCCTCCACTTT
TRBJ2-7 | TRBV20-1 | . | TRBD2 | CSGKREPGEQYF | TGCAGTGGAAAGCGGGAGCCGGGGGAGCAGTACTTC
TRBJ2-7 | TRBV30 | . | . | CAWSGRQLGEQYF | TGTGCCTGGAGTGGGCGCCAATTGGGAGAGCAGTACTTC
TRBJ2-1 | TRBV30 | few | . | CAWEEGSYNEQFF | TGTGCCTGGGAGGAGGGGTCCTACAATGAGCAGTTCTTC
TRBJ2-2 | TRBV29-1 | few | TRBD1 | CSVGGGTGGHTGELFF | TGCAGCGTCGGAGGCGGGACAGGGGGCCACACCGGGGAGCTGTTTTTT
TRBJ2-6 | TRBV27 | . | . | CASSPPGGTGANVLTF | TGTGCCAGCAGCCCTCCAGGGGGGACCGGGGCCAACGTCCTGACTTTC
TRBJ2-2 | TRBV5-1 | . | . | CASSLDKNTGELFF | TGCGCCAGCAGCTTGGATAAGAACACCGGGGAGCTGTTTTTT
TRBJ2-1 | TRBV2 | few | TRBD2 | CASSELASGLYNEQFF | TGTGCCAGCAGTGAACTGGCTAGCGGTCTTTACAATGAGCAGTTCTTC
TRBJ2-3 | TRBV28 | many | . | CASSSGLFTDTQYF | TGTGCCAGCAGTTCCGGACTTTTCACAGATACGCAGTATTTT
TRBJ1-5 | TRBV6-1 | few | . | CASSRLPNQPQHF | TGTGCCAGCAGCCGTCTACCTAATCAGCCCCAGCATTTT
TRBJ2-2 | TRBV27 | many | . | CATGAPGLTGELFF | TGTGCCACGGGAGCACCGGGACTCACCGGGGAGCTGTTTTTT
TRBJ1-1 | TRBV6-1 | many | . | CASSELATEAFF | TGTGCCAGCAGTGAACTTGCCACTGAAGCTTTCTTT
TRBJ2-5 | TRBV5-4 | . | TRBD1 | CASSYGTGNQETQYF | TGTGCCAGCAGCTATGGGACAGGGAACCAAGAGACCCAGTACTTC
TRBJ2-5 | TRBV7-9 | . | . | CASSFTFGPKETQYF | TGTGCCAGCAGCTTTACTTTCGGACCTAAAGAGACCCAGTACTTC
TRBJ2-5 | TRBV5-6 | many | . | CASSWETGRGETQYF | TGTGCCAGCAGCTGGGAGACAGGGCGGGGAGAGACCCAGTACTTC
TRBJ1-1 | TRBV7-6 | many | . | CASSLLLLNTEAFF | TGTGCCAGCAGCTTACTACTATTGAACACTGAAGCTTTCTTT